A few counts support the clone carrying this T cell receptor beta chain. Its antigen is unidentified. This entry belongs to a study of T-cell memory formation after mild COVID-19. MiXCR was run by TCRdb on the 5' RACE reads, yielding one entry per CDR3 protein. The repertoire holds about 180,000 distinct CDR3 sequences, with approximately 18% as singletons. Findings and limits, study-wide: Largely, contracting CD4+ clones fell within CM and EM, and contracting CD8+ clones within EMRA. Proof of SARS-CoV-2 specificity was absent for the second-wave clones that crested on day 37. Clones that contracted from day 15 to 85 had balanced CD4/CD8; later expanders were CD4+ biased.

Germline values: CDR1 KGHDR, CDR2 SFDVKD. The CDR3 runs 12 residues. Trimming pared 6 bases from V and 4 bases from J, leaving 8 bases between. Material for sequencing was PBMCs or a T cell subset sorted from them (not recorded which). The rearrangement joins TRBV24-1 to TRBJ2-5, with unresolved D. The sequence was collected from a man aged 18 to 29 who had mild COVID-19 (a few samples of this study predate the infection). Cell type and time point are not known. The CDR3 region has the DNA TGTGCCACCAGTCGTGGACGAGAGACCCAGTACTTC. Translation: CATSRGRETQYF.